This T cell receptor beta chain is from a study of cytomegalovirus exposure and HLA in healthy donors. The V end was cut by 5 bases, the J end by 3 bases, with 14 bases between. Germline CDR1 reads MNHEY; CDR2 reads SMNVEV (reference sequence). The CDR3 totals 15 residues. While the first cohort had 600 to 800 subjects, the donors belonged to the separate validation cohort of 120 subjects. In regard to this clone: Its matching antigen is unknown.

Broader study findings: There were 164 TCR beta chains listed as cytomegalovirus-associated. As confirmed in vitro, a few CMV-associated chains were specific for CMV antigens. Reported results showed that the classifier diagnosed cytomegalovirus status with high specificity and sensitivity.

Assay used: immunoSEQ multiplex PCR; TCRdb lists only in-frame clones, some missing. Seen here are more than 55,000 clones, 75% to 95% observed once, and the top ten hold roughly 3%. This sequence originates from a man aged 18 to 35 in good health and CMV-seronegative. The sample taken for sequencing was PBMCs. This chain joins TRBV27 and TRBJ1-3; no definite D call. This CDR3 reads CASSPNFGYGNTIYF. The CDR3 nucleotides read TGTGCCAGCAGTCCCAATTTCGGGTATGGAAACACCATATATTTT.